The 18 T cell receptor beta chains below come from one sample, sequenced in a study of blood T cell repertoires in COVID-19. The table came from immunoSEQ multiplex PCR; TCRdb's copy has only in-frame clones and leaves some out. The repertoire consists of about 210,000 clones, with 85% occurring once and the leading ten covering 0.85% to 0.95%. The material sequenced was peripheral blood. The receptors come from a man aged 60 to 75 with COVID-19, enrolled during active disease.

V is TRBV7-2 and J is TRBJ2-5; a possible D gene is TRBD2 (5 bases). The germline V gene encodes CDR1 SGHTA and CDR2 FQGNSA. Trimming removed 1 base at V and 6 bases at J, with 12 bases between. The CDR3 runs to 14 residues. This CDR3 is CASSLERVRKTQYF. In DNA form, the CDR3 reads TGTGCCAGCAGCTTAGAGAGGGTTCGGAAGACCCAGTACTTC. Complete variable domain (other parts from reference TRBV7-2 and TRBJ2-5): GAGVSQSPSNKVTEKGKDVELRCDPISGHTALYWYRQSLGQGLEFLIYFQGNSAPDKSGLPSDRFSAERTGGSVSTLTIQRTQQEDSAVYLCASSLERVRKTQYFGPGTRLLVL.

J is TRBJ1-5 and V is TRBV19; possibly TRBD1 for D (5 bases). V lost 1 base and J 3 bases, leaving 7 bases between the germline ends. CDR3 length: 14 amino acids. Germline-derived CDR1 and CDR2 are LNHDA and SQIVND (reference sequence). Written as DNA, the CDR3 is TGTGCCAGTAGTATAGGGACACTCAATCAGCCCCAGCATTTT. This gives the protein CASSIGTLNQPQHF.

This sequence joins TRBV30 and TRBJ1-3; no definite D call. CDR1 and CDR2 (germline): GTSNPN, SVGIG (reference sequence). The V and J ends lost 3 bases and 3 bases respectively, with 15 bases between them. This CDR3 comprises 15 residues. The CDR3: CAWRLSGGFGNTIYF. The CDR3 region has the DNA TGTGCCTGGAGGCTCTCGGGAGGTTTTGGAAACACCATATATTTT.

CDR3 in amino acids: CASSPSGGYAYEQYF. The CDR3 DNA follows: TGCGCCAGCAGCCCATCAGGGGGTTACGCCTACGAGCAGTACTTC. This chain joins TRBV5-1 and TRBJ2-7; TRBD1 agrees at 7 bases. The CDR3 is 15 amino acids. The germline V gene has CDR1 SGHRS and CDR2 YFSETQ. The junction had 9 bases not matched to a gene; V was cut back by 4 bases and J by 2 bases.

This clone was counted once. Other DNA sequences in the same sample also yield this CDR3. The CDR3 loop is CASSRTGNGYTF. CDR3 bases: TGTGCCAGCAGTAGGACAGGCAATGGCTACACCTTC. The gene calls are TRBV6-5 and TRBJ1-2; 7 nucleotides match TRBD1. J gave up 6 bases and V 5 bases, and 3 bases lay outside the gene matches. Looked up from germline, CDR1 is MNHEY and CDR2 is SVGAGI. This CDR3 is 12 amino acids long.

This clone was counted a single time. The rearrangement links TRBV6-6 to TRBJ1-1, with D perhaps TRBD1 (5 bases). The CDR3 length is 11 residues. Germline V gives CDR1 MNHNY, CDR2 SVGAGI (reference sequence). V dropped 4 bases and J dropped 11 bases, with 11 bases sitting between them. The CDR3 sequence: CASSSGGLAFF. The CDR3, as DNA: TGTGCCAGCAGTTCGGGGGGGTTGGCTTTCTTT.

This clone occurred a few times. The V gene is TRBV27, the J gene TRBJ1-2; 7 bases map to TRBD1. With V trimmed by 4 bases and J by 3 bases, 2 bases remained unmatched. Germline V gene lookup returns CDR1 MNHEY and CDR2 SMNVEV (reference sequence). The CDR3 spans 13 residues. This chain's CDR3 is CASSSTGDYGYTF. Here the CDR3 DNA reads TGTGCCAGCAGTTCCACAGGGGACTATGGCTACACCTTC.

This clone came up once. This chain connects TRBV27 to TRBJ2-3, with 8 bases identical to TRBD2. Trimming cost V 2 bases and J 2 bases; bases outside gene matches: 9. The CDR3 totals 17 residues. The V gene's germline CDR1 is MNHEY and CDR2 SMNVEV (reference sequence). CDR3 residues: CASSLMGGGSYTDTQYF. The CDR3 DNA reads TGTGCCAGCAGTTTAATGGGCGGGGGGTCTTACACAGATACGCAGTATTTT.

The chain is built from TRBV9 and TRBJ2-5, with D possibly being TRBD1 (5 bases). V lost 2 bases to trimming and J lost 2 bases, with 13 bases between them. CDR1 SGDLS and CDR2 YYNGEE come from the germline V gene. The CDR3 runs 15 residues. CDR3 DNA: TGTGCCAGCAGCGTCCGAGCAGGGCCGCAAGAGACCCAGTACTTC. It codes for CASSVRAGPQETQYF. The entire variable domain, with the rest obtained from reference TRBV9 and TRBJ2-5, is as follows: DSGVTQTPKHLITATGQRVTLRCSPRSGDLSVYWYQQSLDQGLQFLIQYYNGEERAKGNILERFSAQQFPDLHSELNLSSLELGDSALYFCASSVRAGPQETQYFGPGTRLLVL.

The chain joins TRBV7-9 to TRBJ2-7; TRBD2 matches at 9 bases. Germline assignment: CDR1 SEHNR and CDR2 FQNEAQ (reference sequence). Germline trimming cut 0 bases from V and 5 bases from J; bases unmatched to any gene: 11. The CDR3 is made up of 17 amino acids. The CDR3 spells CASSLAGSGRTMNEQYF. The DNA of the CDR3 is TGTGCCAGCAGCTTAGCGGGAAGCGGGAGGACGATGAACGAGCAGTACTTC.

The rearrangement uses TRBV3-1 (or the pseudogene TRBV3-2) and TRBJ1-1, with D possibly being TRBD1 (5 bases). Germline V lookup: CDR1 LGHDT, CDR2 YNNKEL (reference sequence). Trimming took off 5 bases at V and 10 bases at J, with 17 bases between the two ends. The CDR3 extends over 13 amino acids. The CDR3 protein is CASSRGGARGAFF. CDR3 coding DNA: TGTGCCAGCAGCAGGGGAGGGGCGAGGGGAGCTTTCTTT.

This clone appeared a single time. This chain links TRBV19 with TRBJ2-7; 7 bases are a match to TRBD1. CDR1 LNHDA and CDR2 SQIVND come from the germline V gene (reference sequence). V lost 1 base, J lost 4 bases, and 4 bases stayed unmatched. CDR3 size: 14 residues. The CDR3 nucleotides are TGTGCCAGTAGTATAGGAGGGGGCGCGTACGAGCAGTACTTC. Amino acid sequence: CASSIGGGAYEQYF.

The CDR3 DNA sequence: TGTGCCAGCAGCGAGGACAGGGTGACAGATACGCAGTATTTT. Translated, it gives CASSEDRVTDTQYF. The rearrangement joins TRBV2 to TRBJ2-3, with 8 nucleotides matching TRBD1. From germline, CDR1 is SNHLY and CDR2 FYNNEI. With V trimmed by 6 bases and J by 3 bases, 5 bases remained unmatched. The CDR3 loop spans 14 amino acids.

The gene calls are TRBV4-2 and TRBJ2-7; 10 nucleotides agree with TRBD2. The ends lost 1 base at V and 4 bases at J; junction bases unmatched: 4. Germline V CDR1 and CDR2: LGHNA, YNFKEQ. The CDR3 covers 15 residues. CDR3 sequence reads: CASSQVASGRYEQYF. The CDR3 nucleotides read TGTGCCAGCAGCCAAGTTGCTAGCGGGAGATACGAGCAGTACTTC.

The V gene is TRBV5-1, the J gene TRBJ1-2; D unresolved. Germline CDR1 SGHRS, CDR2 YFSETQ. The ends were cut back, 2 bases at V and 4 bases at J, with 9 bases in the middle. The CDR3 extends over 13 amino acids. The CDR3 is CASSFEGSYGYTF. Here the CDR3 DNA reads TGCGCCAGCAGCTTTGAAGGGAGCTATGGCTACACCTTC.

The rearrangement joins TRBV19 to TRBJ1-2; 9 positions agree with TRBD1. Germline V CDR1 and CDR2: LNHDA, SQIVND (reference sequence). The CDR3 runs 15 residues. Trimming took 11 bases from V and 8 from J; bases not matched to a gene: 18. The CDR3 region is CAGGPSPGTGSGYTF. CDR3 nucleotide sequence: TGTGCCGGGGGGCCCAGTCCCGGGACAGGGTCCGGCTACACCTTC.

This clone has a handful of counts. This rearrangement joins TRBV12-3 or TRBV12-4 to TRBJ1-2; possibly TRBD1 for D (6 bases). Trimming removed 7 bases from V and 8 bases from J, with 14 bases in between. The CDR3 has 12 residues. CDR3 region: CASTSGGHGYTF. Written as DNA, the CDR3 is TGTGCCAGCACTTCGGGGGGGCACGGCTACACCTTC.

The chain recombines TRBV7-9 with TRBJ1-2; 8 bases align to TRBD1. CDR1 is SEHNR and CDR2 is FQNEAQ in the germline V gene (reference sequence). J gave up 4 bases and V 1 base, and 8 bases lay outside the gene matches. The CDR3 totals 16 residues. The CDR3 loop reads CASSLGAGQGFYGYTF. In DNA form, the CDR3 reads TGTGCCAGCAGCTTAGGGGCAGGACAGGGCTTCTATGGCTACACCTTC.